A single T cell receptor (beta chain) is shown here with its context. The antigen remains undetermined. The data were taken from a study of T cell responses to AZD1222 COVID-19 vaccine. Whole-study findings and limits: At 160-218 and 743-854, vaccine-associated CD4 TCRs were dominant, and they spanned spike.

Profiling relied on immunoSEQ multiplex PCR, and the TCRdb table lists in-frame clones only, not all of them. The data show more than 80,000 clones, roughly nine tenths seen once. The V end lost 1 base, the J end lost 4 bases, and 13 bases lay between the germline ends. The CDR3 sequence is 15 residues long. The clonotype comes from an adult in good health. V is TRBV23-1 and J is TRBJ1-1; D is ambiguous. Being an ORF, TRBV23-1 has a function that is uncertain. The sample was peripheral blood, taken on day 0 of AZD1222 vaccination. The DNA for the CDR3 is TGCGCCAGCAGTCAATTCATCGGAAATGGCACTGAAGCTTTCTTT. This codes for CASSQFIGNGTEAFF.